A selection of T cell receptor beta chains follows, all from one sample in a study of blood T cells in healthy people across ages. MiXCR, run by TCRdb on the 5' RACE reads, gives a single entry per CDR3 protein. The sample consists of more than 500,000 distinct CDR3 sequences, about 27% of them appearing once. The same specimen was also included in a second study, on T cells of mothers and their children.

Input material: blood. All receptors come from a boy between 2 and 15 years old in good health. Each CDR3 is given with its conserved first and last residue. D genes are given only for firm matches. Clone size is given for some rows only: seen once, a few or many times, or a class if the clone is expanded.

D: NA; size: few; V: TRBV9; J: TRBJ1-1; DNA: TGTGCCAGCAGCGTAGGAACAGGGCAAGCTTTCTTT; CDR3: CASSVGTGQAFF
D: NA; size: once; V: TRBV20-1; J: TRBJ1-2; DNA: TGCAGTGCTCCCCTTCTACCAGGGCAGACCTACTATGGCTACACCTTC; CDR3: CSAPLLPGQTYYGYTF
D: TRBD2; size: few; V: TRBV25-1; J: TRBJ2-7; DNA: TGTGCCAGCGCTAAATGGGGGGGAATCTACGAGCAGTACTTC; CDR3: CASAKWGGIYEQYF
D: NA; size: NA; V: TRBV12-3/TRBV12-4; J: TRBJ2-7; DNA: TGTGCCAGCAGTTTTATGGGGGCGTCCTACGAGCAGTACTTC; CDR3: CASSFMGASYEQYF
D: NA; size: NA; V: TRBV4-2; J: TRBJ2-7; DNA: TGTGCCAGCAGCCAAGAAGGATTCGAGCAGTACTTC; CDR3: CASSQEGFEQYF
D: TRBD2; size: few; V: TRBV25-1; J: TRBJ2-2; DNA: TGTGCCAGCAGTGAGCTAGCGGGGTTGAACACCGGGGAGCTGTTTTTT; CDR3: CASSELAGLNTGELFF
D: TRBD2; size: few; V: TRBV5-1; J: TRBJ2-7; DNA: TGCGCCAGCAACCCCTACCTAGCGGGGGGAAGCTCCTACGAGCAGTACTTC; CDR3: CASNPYLAGGSSYEQYF
D: NA; size: NA; V: TRBV13; J: TRBJ2-7; DNA: TGTGCCAGCAGCCTATCCAACTACGAGCAGTACTTC; CDR3: CASSLSNYEQYF
D: NA; size: NA; V: TRBV6-5; J: TRBJ2-5; DNA: TGTGCCAGCAGTTCCGCCCTTCAACGGAGGATAAGAGCTGAGACCCAGTACTTC; CDR3: CASSSALQRRIRAETQYF
D: NA; size: NA; V: TRBV20-1; J: TRBJ1-6; DNA: TGCAGTGCGATCGACACACGAGGGTATAATTCACCCCTCCACTTT; CDR3: CSAIDTRGYNSPLHF
D: TRBD2; size: NA; V: TRBV15; J: TRBJ2-3; DNA: TGTGCCACCAGTTTAGCGGGAGTGACAGATACGCAGTATTTT; CDR3: CATSLAGVTDTQYF
D: TRBD1; size: few; V: TRBV20-1; J: TRBJ2-5; DNA: TGCAGTGCATTGCCCTCGGGACAGGGCACAGAGACCCAGTACTTC; CDR3: CSALPSGQGTETQYF
D: NA; size: NA; V: TRBV10-3; J: TRBJ2-5; DNA: TGTGCCATCAGTGATACTAGTCGGTCCCCCCAAGAGACCCAGTACTTC; CDR3: CAISDTSRSPQETQYF
D: NA; size: NA; V: TRBV6-6; J: TRBJ1-4; DNA: TGTGCCAGCAGACACTACCGACAGACCTATAATGAAAAACTGTTTTTT; CDR3: CASRHYRQTYNEKLFF
D: NA; size: NA; V: TRBV5-1; J: TRBJ2-2; DNA: TGCGCCAGCAGCTCATTAGGGGCAGACACCGGGGAGCTGTTTTTT; CDR3: CASSSLGADTGELFF
D: NA; size: few; V: TRBV5-1; J: TRBJ2-5; DNA: TGCGCCAGCAGCTTTCGGCTCCAAGAGACCCAGTACTTC; CDR3: CASSFRLQETQYF
D: NA; size: few; V: TRBV19; J: TRBJ1-1; DNA: TGTGCCAGTAGTATAGATGACGATACGAACACTGAAGCTTTCTTT; CDR3: CASSIDDDTNTEAFF
D: NA; size: NA; V: TRBV6-6; J: TRBJ1-5; DNA: TGTGCCAGCAGCACCGCGGGACGTAGCAATCAGCCCCAGCATTTT; CDR3: CASSTAGRSNQPQHF
D: NA; size: many; V: TRBV6-1; J: TRBJ1-5; DNA: TGTGCCAGCAGTGAGGGGGAGGGCGGCAATCAGCCCCAGCATTTT; CDR3: CASSEGEGGNQPQHF
D: TRBD1; size: NA; V: TRBV6-5; J: TRBJ1-1; DNA: TGTGCCAGCAGTCGGACAGGGAAGGGGAACACTGAAGCTTTCTTT; CDR3: CASSRTGKGNTEAFF
D: TRBD1; size: NA; V: TRBV6-6; J: TRBJ1-6; DNA: TGTGCCAGCAGTGCGACAGGGGGCGATAATTCACCCCTCCACTTT; CDR3: CASSATGGDNSPLHF
D: NA; size: NA; V: TRBV29-1; J: TRBJ1-2; DNA: TGCAGCGTTGAGGGATATCGTGGCTACACCTTC; CDR3: CSVEGYRGYTF
D: TRBD1; size: NA; V: TRBV27; J: TRBJ1-2; DNA: TGTGCCAGCAGTACGCGGACAGGCCCGAACTATGGCTACACCTTC; CDR3: CASSTRTGPNYGYTF
D: TRBD2; size: NA; V: TRBV5-5; J: TRBJ2-1; DNA: TGTGCCAGCAGCTTCAGCGGGGGGGGGAATGAGCAGTTCTTC; CDR3: CASSFSGGGNEQFF
D: NA; size: few; V: TRBV3-1; J: TRBJ1-6; DNA: TGTGCCAGCAGCCAAGGCAGGGCTGCACCCCTCCACTTT; CDR3: CASSQGRAAPLHF
D: TRBD2; size: NA; V: TRBV3-1; J: TRBJ2-3; DNA: TGTGCCAGCAGCCAGCCCACCTTGACTAGCGCCTCAAATACGCAGTATTTT; CDR3: CASSQPTLTSASNTQYF
D: NA; size: NA; V: TRBV20-1; J: TRBJ2-4; DNA: TGCAGTGCTACTGCGGGAGCCAAAAACATTCAGTACTTC; CDR3: CSATAGAKNIQYF
D: TRBD1; size: NA; V: TRBV29-1; J: TRBJ2-5; DNA: TGCAGCGTTGGGACAGGGCTCCGGGAGACCCAGTACTTC; CDR3: CSVGTGLRETQYF
D: NA; size: few; V: TRBV5-1; J: TRBJ2-5; DNA: TGCGCCAGCAGCTTGGGCGTGGGGCGGGAAGAGACCCAGTACTTC; CDR3: CASSLGVGREETQYF
D: NA; size: NA; V: TRBV6-1; J: TRBJ1-1; DNA: TGTGCCAGCAGTGAACCAGGGTTCACTGAAGCTTTCTTT; CDR3: CASSEPGFTEAFF
D: TRBD1; size: once; V: TRBV15; J: TRBJ2-2; DNA: TGTGCCACCAGCACGACAGCAGGGGGCGGGGAGCTGTTTTTT; CDR3: CATSTTAGGGELFF
D: TRBD2; size: NA; V: TRBV5-1; J: TRBJ2-5; DNA: TGCGCCAGCAGCAGGGGGACTAGCGGAGCACAAGAGACCCAGTACTTC; CDR3: CASSRGTSGAQETQYF
D: NA; size: NA; V: TRBV29-1; J: TRBJ1-1; DNA: TGCAGCGTCGAAAAAATGACACAGGGCCAAGCTTTCTTT; CDR3: CSVEKMTQGQAFF
D: NA; size: few; V: TRBV24-1; J: TRBJ1-5; DNA: TGTGCCACCAGTGCCATGCCTCCCGCTAGGTTCCCGGAGGCGTATAGCAATCAGCCCCAGCATTTT; CDR3: CATSAMPPARFPEAYSNQPQHF
D: NA; size: many; V: TRBV2; J: TRBJ2-7; DNA: TGTGCCAGCAGTGCGGGAAGTGGGGCCTACGAGCAGTACTTC; CDR3: CASSAGSGAYEQYF
D: TRBD1; size: NA; V: TRBV12-3/TRBV12-4; J: TRBJ1-4; DNA: TGTGCCAGCAGATTCGGGACAGGGGCTGAAAAACTGTTTTTT; CDR3: CASRFGTGAEKLFF
D: NA; size: few; V: TRBV27; J: TRBJ2-3; DNA: TGTGCCAGCAGTTTGAGACAGGGGAGGGAGCGAGATACGCAGTATTTT; CDR3: CASSLRQGRERDTQYF
D: NA; size: few; V: TRBV27; J: TRBJ2-7; DNA: TGTGCCAGCAGTTTATGGAGTATGGGGGCCTACGAGCAGTACTTC; CDR3: CASSLWSMGAYEQYF
D: NA; size: NA; V: TRBV4-2; J: TRBJ2-5; DNA: TGTGCCAGCAGCCAACGCCTGGGGGTCCAAGAGACCCAGTACTTC; CDR3: CASSQRLGVQETQYF
D: NA; size: few; V: TRBV2; J: TRBJ1-3; DNA: TGTGCCAGCAGTGAATGGGCCGGGGTGGGAAACACCATATATTTT; CDR3: CASSEWAGVGNTIYF
D: NA; size: NA; V: TRBV24-1; J: TRBJ2-1; DNA: TGTGCCACCAGTGATATTCGGAGTCCTCCAGGCAATGAGCAGTTCTTC; CDR3: CATSDIRSPPGNEQFF
D: TRBD2; size: few; V: TRBV12-3/TRBV12-4; J: TRBJ2-3; DNA: TGTGCCAGCAGCCGCCCAGGCGGGGGGTCAACAGATACGCAGTATTTT; CDR3: CASSRPGGGSTDTQYF
D: NA; size: few; V: TRBV2; J: TRBJ2-1; DNA: TGTGCCAGCAGTGTTGGCCTTTCAGGCAATGAGCAGTTCTTC; CDR3: CASSVGLSGNEQFF
D: TRBD1; size: NA; V: TRBV5-1; J: TRBJ2-4; DNA: TGCGCCAGCAGCCTGGGACAGATTAAAAACATTCAGTACTTC; CDR3: CASSLGQIKNIQYF
D: NA; size: few; V: TRBV25-1; J: TRBJ1-2; DNA: TGTGCCAGCGGGGGGGTAGGGAATGGCTACACCTTC; CDR3: CASGGVGNGYTF
D: TRBD2; size: NA; V: TRBV12-3/TRBV12-4; J: TRBJ2-6; DNA: TGTGCCAGCAAGGGACTAGCGGGCTCTGGGGCCAACGTCCTGACTTTC; CDR3: CASKGLAGSGANVLTF
D: TRBD1; size: NA; V: TRBV11-2; J: TRBJ1-1; DNA: TGTGCCAGCAGCTTTGGCTCAGGGGGCGCGCGGACTGAAGCTTTCTTT; CDR3: CASSFGSGGARTEAFF
D: NA; size: NA; V: TRBV5-1; J: TRBJ2-4; DNA: TGCGCCAGCAGCTTGGGTCAGGGTCAGGTTAACATTCAGTACTTC; CDR3: CASSLGQGQVNIQYF
D: NA; size: few; V: TRBV5-1; J: TRBJ1-6; DNA: TGCGCCAGCAGCTTGGGGGGAGATAATTCACCCCTCCACTTT; CDR3: CASSLGGDNSPLHF
D: NA; size: NA; V: TRBV5-1; J: TRBJ2-3; DNA: TGCGCCAGCAGCCACGGGACTTCCCCGCAGTATTTT; CDR3: CASSHGTSPQYF
D: TRBD1; size: NA; V: TRBV4-1; J: TRBJ2-5; DNA: TGCGCCAGCAGCCAACAAGGGACAGGGGGGGAGACCCAGTACTTC; CDR3: CASSQQGTGGETQYF